The next 24 T cell receptor beta chains were all read from a single sample in a study of cytomegalovirus exposure and HLA in healthy donors. The PCR was carried out with 60 Vbeta primers and 13 Jbeta primers. Assay used: immunoSEQ multiplex PCR; TCRdb lists only in-frame clones, some missing. The sample shows over 140,000 clones, almost 85% of them seen only once. Sequencing was carried out using PBMCs. These receptors were collected from a man aged 25-40 years in good health and CMV-seropositive.

The CDR3 coding sequence is TGTGCCAGCTCAGCTGGACAGGGAATGGGTCCGAACACTGAAGCTTTCTTT. This codes for CASSAGQGMGPNTEAFF. This sequence joins TRBV18 and TRBJ1-1; 8 bases align to TRBD1. This CDR3 comprises 17 residues. The V gene's germline CDR1 is KGHSH and CDR2 LQKENI. The V segment lost 5 bases and the J segment 1 base; nucleotides outside the gene matches: 12.

The chain has TRBV9 and TRBJ1-2; 7 nucleotides agree with TRBD1. This CDR3 comprises 18 residues. Trimming cost V 3 bases and J 1 base; bases outside gene matches: 15. Germline V gene sequence: CDR1 SGDLS, CDR2 YYNGEE. This CDR3 is CASSDPNTGTDNNYGYTF. The CDR3 DNA reads TGTGCCAGCAGCGACCCCAATACCGGGACAGATAATAACTATGGCTACACCTTC.

This clone was observed a single time. The V and J genes are TRBV28 and TRBJ1-3; D not resolved. CDR1 is MDHEN and CDR2 is SYDVKM in the germline V gene. CDR3 length equals 14 residues. Trimming took off 6 bases at V and 4 bases at J, with 13 bases between the two ends. CDR3 coding DNA: TGTGCCAGCAGGCCGTGGGCCGCCGGAAACACCATATATTTT. This encodes CASRPWAAGNTIYF.

With regard to this clone: This same CDR3 is encoded by further DNA sequences in the sample. This chain joins TRBV6-5 and TRBJ1-1; D is unresolved. CDR3 length equals 14 residues. Germline CDR1 MNHEY, CDR2 SVGAGI. V was pared by 2 bases and J by 4 bases, with 11 bases between. The DNA for the CDR3 is TGTGCCAGCAGTTACCTTACGGGGAGCACTGAAGCTTTCTTT. It encodes CASSYLTGSTEAFF.

The chain joins TRBV4-2 to TRBJ2-1; TRBD2 matches 7 bases. J was trimmed by 8 bases and V by 1 base; bases with no gene match: 8. Germline CDR1 LGHNA, CDR2 YNFKEQ. The CDR3 has 15 residues. Here the CDR3 DNA reads TGTGCCAGCAGCCAAGGGTCTAGCGGCCTCGATGAGCAGTTCTTC. Amino acids: CASSQGSSGLDEQFF.

This clone was counted only a few times. The rearrangement joins TRBV7-9 to TRBJ2-7; D is perhaps TRBD1 (6 bases). The V and J ends lost 4 bases and 0 bases respectively, with 10 bases between them. This CDR3 comprises 14 residues. CDR1 SEHNR and CDR2 FQNEAQ come from the germline V gene (reference sequence). The CDR3 here is CASSYRQDSYEQYF. The DNA for the CDR3 is TGTGCCAGCAGCTACCGACAGGACTCCTACGAGCAGTACTTC. Based on the CDR3 plus reference TRBV7-9 and TRBJ2-7, the full variable domain is DTGVSQNPRHKITKRGQNVTFRCDPISEHNRLYWYRQTLGQGPEFLTYFQNEAQLEKSRLLSDRFSAERPKGSFSTLEIQRTEQGDSAMYLCASSYRQDSYEQYFGPGTRLTVT.

The chain recombines TRBV4-2 with TRBJ2-3, with 8 bases that match TRBD2. J lost 1 base, V lost 5 bases, and 11 bases had no gene match. Germline loops: CDR1 LGHNA, CDR2 YNFKEQ. CDR3 length: 17 residues. The CDR3 sequence: CASSSGAAGGGTDTQYF. DNA for the CDR3: TGTGCCAGCAGCTCCGGGGCGGCGGGGGGAGGCACAGATACGCAGTATTTT.

This chain connects TRBV2 to TRBJ2-3; TRBD2 aligns across 7 bases. Germline values: CDR1 SNHLY, CDR2 FYNNEI. Germline trimming cut 4 bases from V and 2 bases from J; bases unmatched to any gene: 6. The CDR3 extends over 15 amino acids. CDR3 in DNA: TGTGCCAGCAGTGGGGAGCGGGGCCTCACAGATACGCAGTATTTT. Translating gives CASSGERGLTDTQYF.

This clone was seen only a few times. The rearrangement joins TRBV2 to TRBJ1-1; 9 bases agree with TRBD1. CDR3 length: 15 amino acids. Germline V gene sequence: CDR1 SNHLY, CDR2 FYNNEI. Losses at the gene ends were 5 bases for V and 0 bases for J; bases not matched to a gene: 4. The CDR3 here is CASSWDRAMNTEAFF. CDR3 in DNA: TGTGCCAGCAGTTGGGACAGGGCAATGAACACTGAAGCTTTCTTT.

There are a few counts of this clone. The chain has TRBV6-5 and TRBJ1-5; D not certain. The CDR3 length is 15 residues. CDR1 and CDR2 from the germline V gene are MNHEY and SVGAGI. Trimming took off 6 bases at V and 2 bases at J, with 14 bases between the two ends. The CDR3 reads CASRPRSGGNQPQHF. The DNA for the CDR3 is TGTGCCAGCAGACCCCGTTCCGGGGGCAATCAGCCCCAGCATTTT.

V gene TRBV29-1 combines with J gene TRBJ2-3, with 8 positions matching TRBD1. Germline V gene lookup returns CDR1 SQVTM and CDR2 ANQGSEA. This CDR3 has 14 amino acids. The V segment lost 6 bases and the J segment 4 bases; nucleotides outside the gene matches: 9. This CDR3 reads CSVASGTGADTQYF. DNA for the CDR3: TGCAGCGTGGCTTCTGGGACAGGCGCAGATACGCAGTATTTT.

J is TRBJ1-6 and V is TRBV5-1, with a tentative D call TRBD1 (5 bases). CDR1 is SGHRS, CDR2 YFSETQ, per germline. The CDR3 consists of 14 residues. The V gene lost 7 bases and the J gene lost 7 bases, with 15 bases spanning the gap. The chain's CDR3 is CASSQAGKNSPLHF. CDR3 nucleotides: TGCGCCAGCTCCCAGGCAGGGAAAAATTCACCCCTCCACTTT.

The chain is built from TRBV30 and TRBJ2-3; perhaps TRBD2 as D (5 bases). Trimming removed 2 bases from V and 4 bases from J, with 13 bases in between. The germline CDR1 and CDR2 sequences are GTSNPN and SVGIG (reference sequence). The CDR3 has 14 amino acids. In DNA, the CDR3 is TGTGCCTGGAGTACCATGGGAGTACCAGATACGCAGTATTTT. Its protein product is CAWSTMGVPDTQYF.

Of note for this clone: This same CDR3 is encoded by further DNA sequences in the sample. J is TRBJ2-5 and V is TRBV4-2; D is ambiguous. The V gene lost 0 bases and the J gene lost 6 bases, with 14 bases spanning the gap. The CDR3 has 15 residues. From germline, CDR1 is LGHNA and CDR2 YNFKEQ. The chain's CDR3 is CASSQDGAQVQTQYF. The CDR3, as DNA: TGTGCCAGCAGCCAAGATGGAGCACAAGTCCAGACCCAGTACTTC.

The genes are TRBV7-9 and TRBJ2-5; D may be TRBD2 (5 bases). The CDR3 consists of 15 residues. Germline V gene lookup returns CDR1 SEHNR and CDR2 FQNEAQ (reference sequence). Trimming removed 0 bases at V and 5 bases at J, with 13 bases between. The CDR3 region is CASSLAAHTGETQYF. CDR3 nucleotide sequence: TGTGCCAGCAGCTTAGCCGCGCACACGGGGGAGACCCAGTACTTC.

This clone appeared a few times. The CDR3 DNA follows: TGTGCCAGCACCCGACTTCGGGACAGTTACACTGAAGCTTTCTTT. Its protein product is CASTRLRDSYTEAFF. The V gene is TRBV6-5, the J gene TRBJ1-1, with 7 bases identical to TRBD1. After removal of 7 bases from V and 3 bases from J, the junction contained 11 bases not matched to a gene. CDR3 size: 15 residues. Germline V gene lookup returns CDR1 MNHEY and CDR2 SVGAGI.

The chain combines TRBV18 with TRBJ1-3; D remains ambiguous. CDR1 is KGHSH, CDR2 LQKENI, per germline. Trimming left V 5 bases short and J 0 bases short, with 14 bases between. There are 16 residues in the CDR3. CDR3 amino acids: CASSMGEADSGNTIYF. CDR3 nucleotide sequence: TGTGCCAGCTCAATGGGAGAGGCAGACTCTGGAAACACCATATATTTT.

The V gene is TRBV18, the J gene TRBJ2-7; weak D call: TRBD1 (5 bases). The length of the CDR3 is 16 residues. Germline CDR1 is KGHSH and CDR2 is LQKENI. The ends were cut back, 3 bases at V and 0 bases at J, with 15 bases in the middle. This chain's CDR3 is CASSPPSGGHSYEQYF. The CDR3 nucleotides read TGTGCCAGCTCACCTCCCTCGGGCGGACACTCCTACGAGCAGTACTTC.

The V and J genes are TRBV6-1 and TRBJ2-7; no clear D. This CDR3 is built from 14 residues. Trimming left V 0 bases short and J 2 bases short, with 8 bases between. Germline CDR1 MNHNS, CDR2 SASEGT. The CDR3 coding sequence is TGTGCCAGCAGTGAAGCTTCAGGAACCTACGAGCAGTACTTC. The encoded protein is CASSEASGTYEQYF.

The chain combines TRBV18 with TRBJ2-2; D not certain. The CDR3 consists of 14 residues. Germline V gene sequence: CDR1 KGHSH, CDR2 LQKENI. V lost 4 bases, J lost 4 bases, and 10 bases lay in between. The CDR3 DNA sequence: TGTGCCAGCTCACTTCGACTTGCCACCGGGGAGCTGTTTTTT. Protein product: CASSLRLATGELFF.

The genes are TRBV9 and TRBJ1-1; 9 bases are shared with TRBD1. Germline values: CDR1 SGDLS, CDR2 YYNGEE. J was trimmed by 3 bases and V by 4 bases; bases with no gene match: 10. This CDR3 spans 16 amino acids. The CDR3 bases are TGTGCCAGCAGCTTAAAGGGGACAGGGTCAGACACTGAAGCTTTCTTT. Residues: CASSLKGTGSDTEAFF.

This rearrangement joins TRBV28 to TRBJ2-7; D gene ambiguous. The CDR3 contains 12 residues. Germline-derived CDR1 and CDR2 are MDHEN and SYDVKM. Trimming took off 6 bases at V and 6 bases at J, with 12 bases between the two ends. The CDR3, as DNA: TGTGCCAGCAGCACCGCGTACTTCGAGCAGTACTTC. It is translated as CASSTAYFEQYF. The whole variable domain, remainder taken from reference TRBV28 and TRBJ2-7, is DVKVTQSSRYLVKRTGEKVFLECVQDMDHENMFWYRQDPGLGLRLIYFSYDVKMKEKGDIPEGYSVSREKKERFSLILESASTNQTSMYLCASSTAYFEQYFGPGTRLTVT.

The chain is built from TRBV9 and TRBJ2-3; the match to TRBD1 covers 7 bases. Germline CDR1 is SGDLS and CDR2 is YYNGEE. The CDR3 contains 15 residues. With 1 base clipped from V and 2 bases from J, the junction kept 4 bases outside the gene matches. The chain's CDR3 is CASSVIQGPTDTQYF. The CDR3 DNA sequence: TGTGCCAGCAGCGTAATACAGGGGCCCACAGATACGCAGTATTTT. The entire variable domain, with the rest obtained from reference TRBV9 and TRBJ2-3, is as follows: DSGVTQTPKHLITATGQRVTLRCSPRSGDLSVYWYQQSLDQGLQFLIQYYNGEERAKGNILERFSAQQFPDLHSELNLSSLELGDSALYFCASSVIQGPTDTQYFGPGTRLTVL.

The genes are TRBV6-1 and TRBJ2-1; 8 bases line up with TRBD2. Trimming took 6 bases from V and 3 from J; bases not matched to a gene: 7. The CDR3 contains 15 residues. Germline V gene sequence: CDR1 MNHNS, CDR2 SASEGT. This CDR3 reads CASRPERGGYNEQFF. The CDR3 DNA is TGTGCCAGCAGACCCGAACGGGGGGGCTACAATGAGCAGTTCTTC.